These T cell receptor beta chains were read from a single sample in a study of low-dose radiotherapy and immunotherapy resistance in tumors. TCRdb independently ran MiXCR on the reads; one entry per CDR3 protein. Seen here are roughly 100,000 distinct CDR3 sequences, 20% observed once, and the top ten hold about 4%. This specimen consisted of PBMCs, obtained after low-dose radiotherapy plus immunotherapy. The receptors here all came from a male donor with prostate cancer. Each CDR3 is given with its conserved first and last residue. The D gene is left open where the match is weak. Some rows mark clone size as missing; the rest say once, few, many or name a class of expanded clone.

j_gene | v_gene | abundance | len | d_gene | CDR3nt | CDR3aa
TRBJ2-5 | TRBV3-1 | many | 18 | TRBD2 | TGTGCCAGCAGCCAAGAAAAGGGACTAGCGGGCGACCCAGAGACCCAGTACTTC | CASSQEKGLAGDPETQYF
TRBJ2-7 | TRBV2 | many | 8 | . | TGTCTACATTACGAGCAGTACTTC | CLHYEQYF
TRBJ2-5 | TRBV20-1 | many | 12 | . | TGCAGCCTGGGGAGCAGGGTAGAGACCCAGTACTTC | CSLGSRVETQYF
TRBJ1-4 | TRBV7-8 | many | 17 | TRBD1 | TGTGCCAGCAGCTCCGGGACAGGGAAGGGTTATGATGAAAAACTGTTTTTT | CASSSGTGKGYDEKLFF
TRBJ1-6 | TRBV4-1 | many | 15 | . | TGCGCCAGCAGCCAAGGGGCAGGTGGCCCTCCACCCCTCCACTTT | CASSQGAGGPPPLHF
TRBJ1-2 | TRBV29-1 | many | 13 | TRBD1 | TGCAGCGTTGACAAGGGACAGAGCTATGGCTACACCTTC | CSVDKGQSYGYTF
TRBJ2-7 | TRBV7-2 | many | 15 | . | TGTGCCAGCACTATACAGGCTTGGGGCTCCTACGAGCAGTACTTC | CASTIQAWGSYEQYF
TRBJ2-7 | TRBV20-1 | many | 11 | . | TGCAGTGCTAGAGGGGGTTACGAGCAGTACTTC | CSARGGYEQYF
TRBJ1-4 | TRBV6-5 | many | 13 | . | TGTGCCAGCAGTTACTCGACAGTCTCATCCCCGTTTTTT | CASSYSTVSSPFF
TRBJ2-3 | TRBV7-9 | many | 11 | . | TGTGCCAGCAGCTTAGCCCCGGGTCCGTATTTT | CASSLAPGPYF
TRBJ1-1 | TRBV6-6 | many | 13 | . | TGTGCCAGCACCAGGGAGTGGAACACTGAAGCTTTCTTT | CASTREWNTEAFF
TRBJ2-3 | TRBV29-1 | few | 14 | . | TGCAGCGTTGAAAACCAGGGGATTGAGGATACGCAGTATTTT | CSVENQGIEDTQYF
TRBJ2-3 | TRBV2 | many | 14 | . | TGTGCCAGCAGTGATACTACGCTCACAGATACGCAGTATTTT | CASSDTTLTDTQYF
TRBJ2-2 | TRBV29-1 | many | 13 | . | TGCAGCGTTGACGGGGCGAACACCGGGGAGCTGTTTTTT | CSVDGANTGELFF
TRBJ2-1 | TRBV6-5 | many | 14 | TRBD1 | TGTGCCAGCAGTTACGGTGACAGGGGCCATGAGCAGTTCTTC | CASSYGDRGHEQFF
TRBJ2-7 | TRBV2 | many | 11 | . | TGTGCCAGCAGGCCGGGGGTCGAGCAGTACTTC | CASRPGVEQYF
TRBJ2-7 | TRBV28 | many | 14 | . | TGTGCCAGCAGTCCTCCCGGGCCGACCTACGAGCAGTACTTC | CASSPPGPTYEQYF
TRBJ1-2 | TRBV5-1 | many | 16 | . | TGCGCCAGCAGCCCCAGCGGGCGACAGGCTAACTATGGCTACACCTTC | CASSPSGRQANYGYTF
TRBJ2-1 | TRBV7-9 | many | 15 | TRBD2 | TGTGCCAGCAGCTATCTAGCGGGGGTATTCAATGAGCAGTTCTTC | CASSYLAGVFNEQFF
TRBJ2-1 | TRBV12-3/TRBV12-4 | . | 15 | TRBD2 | TGTGCCAGCAGCCATACTAGCGGGGGGCCAAATGAGCAGTTCTTC | CASSHTSGGPNEQFF
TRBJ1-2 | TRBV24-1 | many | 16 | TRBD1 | TGTGCCACCAGCGAAAGGCGGCGACAGGGGGCGTATGGCTACACCTTC | CATSERRRQGAYGYTF
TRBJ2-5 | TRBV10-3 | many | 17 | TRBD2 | TGTGCCATCAGTGAGTCTCTTAGCGGGGGGGCCCAAGAGACCCAGTACTTC | CAISESLSGGAQETQYF
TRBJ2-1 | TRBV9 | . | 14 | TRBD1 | TGTGCCAGCAGCCCGCAGGGGGCAAGCAATGAGCAGTTCTTC | CASSPQGASNEQFF
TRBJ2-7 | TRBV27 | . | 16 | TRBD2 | TGTGCCAGCAGTTTATTTGGCCTAGCGGGGGGCTACGAGCAGTACTTC | CASSLFGLAGGYEQYF
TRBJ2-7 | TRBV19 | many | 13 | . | TGTGCCAGTAGTATAACGGGAAACGGCGAGCAGTACTTC | CASSITGNGEQYF
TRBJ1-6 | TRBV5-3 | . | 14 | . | TGTGCCAGCAGCTTGCCAGGGTACAATTCACCCCTCCACTTT | CASSLPGYNSPLHF
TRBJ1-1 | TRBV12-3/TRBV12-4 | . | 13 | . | TGTGCCAGCAGTCCCGGGGCGCGGACTGAAGCTTTCTTT | CASSPGARTEAFF
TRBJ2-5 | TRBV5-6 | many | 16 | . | TGTGCCAGCAGCTTGGAGGCATGGGGAGACCAAGAGACCCAGTACTTC | CASSLEAWGDQETQYF
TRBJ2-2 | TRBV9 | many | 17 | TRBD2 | TGTGCCAGCAGCCCCCAGTGGGCGGGGGGAAACACCGGGGAGCTGTTTTTT | CASSPQWAGGNTGELFF
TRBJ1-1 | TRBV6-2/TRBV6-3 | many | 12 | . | TGTGCCAGCAGCCCAGTGAACACTGAAGCTTTCTTT | CASSPVNTEAFF
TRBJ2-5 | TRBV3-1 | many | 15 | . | TGTGCCAGCAGCGGTACGGGGGCGAGCCAAGAGACCCAGTACTTC | CASSGTGASQETQYF
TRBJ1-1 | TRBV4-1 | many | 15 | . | TGCGCCAGCACTCTAGGTGGGACACCAAGCACTGAAGCTTTCTTT | CASTLGGTPSTEAFF
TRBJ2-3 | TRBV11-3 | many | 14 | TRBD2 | TGTGCCAGCAGCGTCGGAGCGGGGGAAGATACGCAGTATTTT | CASSVGAGEDTQYF
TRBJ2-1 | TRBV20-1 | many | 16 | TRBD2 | TGCAGTGCCTTTAAAGGCGTAGCGGGGGACTACAATGAGCAGTTCTTC | CSAFKGVAGDYNEQFF
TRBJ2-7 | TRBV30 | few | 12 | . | TGTGCCTGTGGGTCCGGATCCTACGAGCAGTACTTC | CACGSGSYEQYF
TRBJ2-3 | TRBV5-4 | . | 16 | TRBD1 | TGTGCCAGCAGCTTGGGAGGGACAGGGATCACAGATACGCAGTATTTT | CASSLGGTGITDTQYF
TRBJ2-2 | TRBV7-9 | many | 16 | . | TGTGCCAGCAGCAGTCAGATCCAGGGGAACACCGGGGAGCTGTTTTTT | CASSSQIQGNTGELFF
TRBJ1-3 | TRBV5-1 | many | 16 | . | TGCGCCAGCAGCTTGGGGTTGCAAAGCTCTGGAAACACCATATATTTT | CASSLGLQSSGNTIYF
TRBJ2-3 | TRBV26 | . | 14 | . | TGTGCCAGCAGTTCCCCCGGCAGGGGAGATACGCAGTATTTT | CASSSPGRGDTQYF
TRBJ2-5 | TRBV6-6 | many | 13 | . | TGTGCCAGCAGTGATGGGGCCGGGGAGACCCAGTACTTC | CASSDGAGETQYF
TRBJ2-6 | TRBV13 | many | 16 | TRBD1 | TGTGCCAGCGGCAACAGGGGTGTGTCTGGGGCCAACGTCCTGACTTTC | CASGNRGVSGANVLTF
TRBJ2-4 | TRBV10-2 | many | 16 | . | TGCGCCAGCAGTGAGTCTTGGGGGTATGCCAAAAACATTCAGTACTTC | CASSESWGYAKNIQYF
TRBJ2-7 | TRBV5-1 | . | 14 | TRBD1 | TGCGCCAGCAGCTTGTCAGGACAGGGGGGCGAGCAGTACTTC | CASSLSGQGGEQYF
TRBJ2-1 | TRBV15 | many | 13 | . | TGTGCCACCAGCGGAAATAGCGGGCGGGACAAGTTCTTC | CATSGNSGRDKFF
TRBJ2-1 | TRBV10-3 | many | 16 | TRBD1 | TGTGCCATCAGTGAGTCAGGGGACAGGGGGCCAGAGGGGCAGTTCTTC | CAISESGDRGPEGQFF
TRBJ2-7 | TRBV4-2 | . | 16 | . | TGTGCCAGCAGCCAAGAGTTTGGGACGGTACCCTACGAGCAGTACTTC | CASSQEFGTVPYEQYF
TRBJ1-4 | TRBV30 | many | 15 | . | TGTGCCTCTACCCCCCCGGCAGGGGAGGGTGAAAAACTGTTTTTT | CASTPPAGEGEKLFF
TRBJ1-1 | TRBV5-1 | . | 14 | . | TGCGCCAGCAGCTTGGACACTAGGAACACTGAAGCTTGCTTT | CASSLDTRNTEACF
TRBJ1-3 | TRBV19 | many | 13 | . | TGTGCCAGTATGGAGTGGAACGGAAACACCATATATTTT | CASMEWNGNTIYF
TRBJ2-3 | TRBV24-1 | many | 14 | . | TGTGCCACCAGCACGGGCTGGGCTGGAGATACGCAGTATTTT | CATSTGWAGDTQYF
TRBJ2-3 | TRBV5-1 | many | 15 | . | TGCGCCAGCAGCTTGGAGGTGGGAGTGGCAGATACGCAGTATTTT | CASSLEVGVADTQYF
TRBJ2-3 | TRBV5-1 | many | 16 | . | TGCGCCAGCAGCCCCGTAGCCAGCTCTAGCACAGATACGCAGTATTTT | CASSPVASSSTDTQYF
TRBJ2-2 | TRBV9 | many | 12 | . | TGTGCCAGCAGCGTATCTTCCGGGGAGCTGTTTTTT | CASSVSSGELFF
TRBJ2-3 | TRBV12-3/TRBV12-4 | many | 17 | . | TGTGCCAGCTCCCTGGACGGAAGGTTCCGTCGCACAGATACGCAGTATTTT | CASSLDGRFRRTDTQYF
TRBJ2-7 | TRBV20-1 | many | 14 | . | TGCAGTGCTTTTGGGGGCGTGAGCTCCTACGAGCAGTACTTC | CSAFGGVSSYEQYF
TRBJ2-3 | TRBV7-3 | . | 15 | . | TGTGCCAGCAGCACAGGGCAGGGTGGGATAGATACGCAGTATTTT | CASSTGQGGIDTQYF
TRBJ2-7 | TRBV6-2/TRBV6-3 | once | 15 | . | TGTGCCAGCAGTTACTCGGGAGGTGGGACCTACGAGCAGTACTTC | CASSYSGGGTYEQYF
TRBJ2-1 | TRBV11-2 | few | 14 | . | TGTGCCAGCAGCTTAGAACTAGTTCTAGGTGAGCAGTTCTTC | CASSLELVLGEQFF
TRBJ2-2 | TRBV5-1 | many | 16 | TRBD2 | TGCGCCAGCAGCTTTAGCGGGGGCCCTGACACCGGGGAGCTGTTTTTT | CASSFSGGPDTGELFF